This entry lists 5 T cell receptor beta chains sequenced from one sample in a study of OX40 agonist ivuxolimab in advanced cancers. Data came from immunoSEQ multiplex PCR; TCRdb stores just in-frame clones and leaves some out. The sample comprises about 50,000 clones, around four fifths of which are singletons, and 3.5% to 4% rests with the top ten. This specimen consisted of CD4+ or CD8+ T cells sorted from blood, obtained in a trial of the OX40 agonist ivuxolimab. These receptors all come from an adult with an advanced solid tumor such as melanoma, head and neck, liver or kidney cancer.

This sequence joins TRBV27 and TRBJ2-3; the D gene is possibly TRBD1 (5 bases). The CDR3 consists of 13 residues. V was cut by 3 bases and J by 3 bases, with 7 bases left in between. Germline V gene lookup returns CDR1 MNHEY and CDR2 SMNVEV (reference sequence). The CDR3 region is CASSLGPTDTQYF. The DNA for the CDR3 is TGTGCCAGCAGTTTGGGGCCAACAGATACGCAGTATTTT.

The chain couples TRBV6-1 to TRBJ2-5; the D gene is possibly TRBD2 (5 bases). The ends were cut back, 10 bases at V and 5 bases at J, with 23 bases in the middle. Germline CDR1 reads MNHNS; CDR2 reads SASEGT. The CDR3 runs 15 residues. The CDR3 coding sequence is TGTGCCACCAACCGACGGAGCACGGGCGGGGAGACCCAGTACTTC. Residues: CATNRRSTGGETQYF.

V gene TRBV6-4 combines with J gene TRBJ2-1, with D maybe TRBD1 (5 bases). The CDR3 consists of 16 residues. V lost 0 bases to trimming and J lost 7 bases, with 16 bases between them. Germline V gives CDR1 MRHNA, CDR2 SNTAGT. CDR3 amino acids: CASSDSSRFRVNEQFF. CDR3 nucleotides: TGTGCCAGCAGTGACTCGAGTCGATTCAGGGTAAATGAGCAGTTCTTC.

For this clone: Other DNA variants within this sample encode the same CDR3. The CDR3 coding sequence is TGTGCCAGCAGAAGGAGACAGGAAAGCTCCTACGAGCAGTACTTC. This encodes CASRRRQESSYEQYF. The rearrangement links TRBV6-5 to TRBJ2-7; D perhaps matches TRBD1 (6 bases). V was trimmed by 6 bases and J by 0 bases, leaving 15 bases between them. The CDR3 has 15 residues. Germline-derived CDR1 and CDR2 are MNHEY and SVGAGI.

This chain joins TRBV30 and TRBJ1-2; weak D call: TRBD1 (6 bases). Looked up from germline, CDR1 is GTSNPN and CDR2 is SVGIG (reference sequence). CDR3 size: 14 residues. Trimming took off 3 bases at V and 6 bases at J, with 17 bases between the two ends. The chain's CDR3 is CAWRDTGGVDGYTF. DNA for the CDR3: TGTGCCTGGAGAGACACGGGGGGCGTGGATGGCTACACCTTC.